The sequence of this TCR beta chain was determined in a study of vaccination and CD4 T cells after COVID-19. CDR1 is DFQATT and CDR2 is SNEGSKA in the germline V gene (reference sequence). The CDR3 runs 15 residues. V was cut by 0 bases and J by 4 bases, with 13 bases left in between. Once obtained from cultured CD4+ T cells, the DNA was sequenced using the Oncomine TCR Beta short-read assay. One entry per CDR3 protein results from TCRdb running MiXCR on the PCR reads. This table holds about 25,000 distinct CDR3 sequences, about 52% found once. Note on this clonotype: The antigen is not known.

Sample treatment: approximately nine-day PBMC culture with coronavirus spike peptide pools or control peptides (ViraFEST assay). The material sequenced was CD4+ T cells from blood, cultured in vitro. The chain employs TRBV20-1 and TRBJ1-5; D is uncertain. This TCR derives from a human donor who had recovered from COVID-19. CDR3 region: CSARDPRVGNQPQHF. CDR3 nucleotides: TGCAGTGCTAGAGATCCCCGGGTAGGGAATCAGCCCCAGCATTTT.